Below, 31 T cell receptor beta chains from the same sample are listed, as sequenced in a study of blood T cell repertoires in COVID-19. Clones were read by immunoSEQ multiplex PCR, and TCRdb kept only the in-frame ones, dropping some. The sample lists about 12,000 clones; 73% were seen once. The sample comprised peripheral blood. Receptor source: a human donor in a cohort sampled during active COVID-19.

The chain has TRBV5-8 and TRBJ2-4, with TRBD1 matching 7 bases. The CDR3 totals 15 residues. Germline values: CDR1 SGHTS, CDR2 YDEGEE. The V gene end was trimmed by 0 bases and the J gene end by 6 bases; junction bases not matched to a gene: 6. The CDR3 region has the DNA TGTGCCAGCAGCTTGGGATCGGACAGGAGAAACATTCAGTACTTC. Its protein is CASSLGSDRRNIQYF. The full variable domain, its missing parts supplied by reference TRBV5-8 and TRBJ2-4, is EAGVTQSPTHLIKTRGQQATLRCSPISGHTSVYWYQQALGLGLQFLLWYDEGEERNRGNFPPRFSGRQFPNYSSELNVNALELEDSALYLCASSLGSDRRNIQYFGAGTRLSVL.

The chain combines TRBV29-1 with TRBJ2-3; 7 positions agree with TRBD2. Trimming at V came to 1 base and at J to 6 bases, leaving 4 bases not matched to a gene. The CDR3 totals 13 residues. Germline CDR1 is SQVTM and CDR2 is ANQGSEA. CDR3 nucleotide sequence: TGCAGCGTTGAAGTTCTAGCGGCGGATACGCAGTATTTT. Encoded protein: CSVEVLAADTQYF.

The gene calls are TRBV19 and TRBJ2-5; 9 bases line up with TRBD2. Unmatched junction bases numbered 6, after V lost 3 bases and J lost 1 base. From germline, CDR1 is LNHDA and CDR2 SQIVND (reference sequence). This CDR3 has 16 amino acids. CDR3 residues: CASSMGSGGPQETQYF. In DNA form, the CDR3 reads TGTGCCAGTAGTATGGGAAGCGGGGGGCCCCAAGAGACCCAGTACTTC.

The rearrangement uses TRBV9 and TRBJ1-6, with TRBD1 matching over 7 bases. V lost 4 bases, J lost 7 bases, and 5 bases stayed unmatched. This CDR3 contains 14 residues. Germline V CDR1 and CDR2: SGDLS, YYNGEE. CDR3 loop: CASSSQTGNSPLHF. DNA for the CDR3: TGTGCCAGCAGCTCCCAGACAGGGAATTCACCCCTCCACTTT.

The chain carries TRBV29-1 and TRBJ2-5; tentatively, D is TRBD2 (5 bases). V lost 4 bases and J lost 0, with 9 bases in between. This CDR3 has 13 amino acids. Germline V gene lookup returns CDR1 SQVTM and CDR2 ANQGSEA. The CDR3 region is CSVVGADQETQYF. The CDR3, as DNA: TGCAGCGTTGTTGGAGCGGACCAAGAGACCCAGTACTTC.

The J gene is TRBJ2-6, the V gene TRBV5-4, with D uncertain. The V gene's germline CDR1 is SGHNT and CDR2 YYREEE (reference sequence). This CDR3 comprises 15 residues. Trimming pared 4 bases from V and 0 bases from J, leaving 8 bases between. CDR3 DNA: TGTGCCAGCAGCCCCGACATCTCTGGGGCCAACGTCCTGACTTTC. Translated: CASSPDISGANVLTF.

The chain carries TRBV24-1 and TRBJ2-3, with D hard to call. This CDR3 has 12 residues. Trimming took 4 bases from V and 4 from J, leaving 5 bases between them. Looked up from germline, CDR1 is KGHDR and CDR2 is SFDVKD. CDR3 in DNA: TGTGCCACCAGTGACTTTTCAGATACGCAGTATTTT. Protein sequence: CATSDFSDTQYF.

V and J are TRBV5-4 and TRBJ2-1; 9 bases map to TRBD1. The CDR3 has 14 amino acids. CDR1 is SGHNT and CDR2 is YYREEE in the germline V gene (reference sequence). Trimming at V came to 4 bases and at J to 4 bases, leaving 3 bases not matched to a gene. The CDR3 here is CASSPGQGYNEQFF. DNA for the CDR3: TGTGCCAGCAGCCCGGGACAGGGTTACAATGAGCAGTTCTTC.

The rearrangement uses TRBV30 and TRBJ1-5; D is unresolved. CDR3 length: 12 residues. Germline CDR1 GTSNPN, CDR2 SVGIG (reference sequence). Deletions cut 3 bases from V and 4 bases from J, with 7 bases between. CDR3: CAWSDRNQPQHF. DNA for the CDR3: TGTGCCTGGAGCGATCGGAATCAGCCCCAGCATTTT. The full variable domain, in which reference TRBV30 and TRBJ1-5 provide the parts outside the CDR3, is SQTIHQWPATLVQPVGSPLSLECTVEGTSNPNLYWYRQAAGRGLQLLFYSVGIGQISSEVPQNLSASRPQDRQFILSSKKLLLSDSGFYLCAWSDRNQPQHFGDGTRLSIL.

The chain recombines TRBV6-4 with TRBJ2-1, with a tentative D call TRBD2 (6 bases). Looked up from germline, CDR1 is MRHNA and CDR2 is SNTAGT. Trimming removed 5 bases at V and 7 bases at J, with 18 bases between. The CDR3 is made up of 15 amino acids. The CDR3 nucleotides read TGTGCCAGCAGTCACCCGGGACTGCACTATAATGAGCAGTTCTTC. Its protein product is CASSHPGLHYNEQFF.

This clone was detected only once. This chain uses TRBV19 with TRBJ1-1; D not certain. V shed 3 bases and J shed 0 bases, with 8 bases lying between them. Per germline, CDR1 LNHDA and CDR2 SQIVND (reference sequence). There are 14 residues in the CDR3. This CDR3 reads CASSIQALNTEAFF. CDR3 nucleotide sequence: TGTGCCAGTAGTATCCAGGCTTTGAACACTGAAGCTTTCTTT.

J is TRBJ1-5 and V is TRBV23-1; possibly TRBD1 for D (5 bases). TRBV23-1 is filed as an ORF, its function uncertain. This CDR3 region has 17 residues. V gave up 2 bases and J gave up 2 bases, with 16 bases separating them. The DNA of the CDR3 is TGCGCCAGCAGTCAAACACCGTTGGGGCCTGGCAATCAGCCCCAGCATTTT. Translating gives CASSQTPLGPGNQPQHF.

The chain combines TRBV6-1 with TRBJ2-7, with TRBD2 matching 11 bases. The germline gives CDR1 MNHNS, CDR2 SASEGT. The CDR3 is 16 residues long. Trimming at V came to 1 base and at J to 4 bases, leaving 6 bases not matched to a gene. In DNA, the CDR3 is TGTGCCAGCAGTGAAGTGGTAGCGGGAGGGCCTTACGAGCAGTACTTC. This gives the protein CASSEVVAGGPYEQYF.

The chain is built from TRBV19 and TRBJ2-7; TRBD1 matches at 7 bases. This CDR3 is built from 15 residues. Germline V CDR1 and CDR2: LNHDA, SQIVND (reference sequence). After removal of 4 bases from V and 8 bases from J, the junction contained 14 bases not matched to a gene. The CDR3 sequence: CASSNHGTDLLQQYF. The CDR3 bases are TGTGCCAGTAGTAACCACGGGACAGATCTTCTCCAGCAGTACTTC.

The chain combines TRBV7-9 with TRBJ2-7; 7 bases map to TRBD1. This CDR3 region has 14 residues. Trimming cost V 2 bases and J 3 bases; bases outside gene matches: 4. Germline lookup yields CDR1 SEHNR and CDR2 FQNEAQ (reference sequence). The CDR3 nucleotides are TGTGCCAGCAGCTTACAGGGACAGAGCTACGAGCAGTACTTC. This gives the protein CASSLQGQSYEQYF.

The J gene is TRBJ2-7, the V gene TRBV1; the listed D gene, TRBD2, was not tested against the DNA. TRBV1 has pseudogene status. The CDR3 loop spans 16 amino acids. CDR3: CTSSQNKGGDSYEQYF. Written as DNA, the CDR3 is TGCACCAGCAGCCAAAATAAGGGAGGGGACTCCTACGAGCAGTACTTC.

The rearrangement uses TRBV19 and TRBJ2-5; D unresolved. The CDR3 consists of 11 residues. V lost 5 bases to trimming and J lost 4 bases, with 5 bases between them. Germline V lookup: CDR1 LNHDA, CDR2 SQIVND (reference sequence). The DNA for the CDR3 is TGTGCCAGTAGTTCCGGAGAGACCCAGTACTTC. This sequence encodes CASSSGETQYF.

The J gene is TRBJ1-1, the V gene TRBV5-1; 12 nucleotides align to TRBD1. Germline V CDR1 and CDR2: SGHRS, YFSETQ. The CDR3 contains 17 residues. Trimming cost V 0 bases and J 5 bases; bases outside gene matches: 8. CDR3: CASSLVGTGGGRTEAFF. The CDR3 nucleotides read TGCGCCAGCAGCTTGGTAGGGACAGGGGGCGGTCGAACTGAAGCTTTCTTT.

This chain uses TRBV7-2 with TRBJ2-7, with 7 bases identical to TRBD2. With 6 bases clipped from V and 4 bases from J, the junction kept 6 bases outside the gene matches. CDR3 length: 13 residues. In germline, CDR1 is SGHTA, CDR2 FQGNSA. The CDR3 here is CASSWGLNYEQYF. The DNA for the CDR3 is TGTGCCAGCAGTTGGGGACTAAATTACGAGCAGTACTTC.

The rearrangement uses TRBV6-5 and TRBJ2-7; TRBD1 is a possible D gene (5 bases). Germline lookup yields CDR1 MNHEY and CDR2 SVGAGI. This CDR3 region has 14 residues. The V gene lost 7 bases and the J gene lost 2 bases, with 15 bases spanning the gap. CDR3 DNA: TGTGCCAGCACCCAACAGGAAGCCCCCTACGAGCAGTACTTC. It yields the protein CASTQQEAPYEQYF.

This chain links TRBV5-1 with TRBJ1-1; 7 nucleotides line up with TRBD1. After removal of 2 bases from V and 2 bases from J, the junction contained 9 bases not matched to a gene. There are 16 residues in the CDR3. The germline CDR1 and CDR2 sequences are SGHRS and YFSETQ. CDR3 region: CASSFPTTGINTEAFF. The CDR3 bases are TGCGCCAGCAGCTTCCCAACGACAGGGATCAACACTGAAGCTTTCTTT.

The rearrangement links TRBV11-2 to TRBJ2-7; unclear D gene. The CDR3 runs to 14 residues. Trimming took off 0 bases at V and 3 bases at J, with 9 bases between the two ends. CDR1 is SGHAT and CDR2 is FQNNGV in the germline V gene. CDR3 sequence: CASSLDPQFYEQYF. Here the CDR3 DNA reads TGTGCCAGCAGCTTAGATCCCCAGTTCTACGAGCAGTACTTC.

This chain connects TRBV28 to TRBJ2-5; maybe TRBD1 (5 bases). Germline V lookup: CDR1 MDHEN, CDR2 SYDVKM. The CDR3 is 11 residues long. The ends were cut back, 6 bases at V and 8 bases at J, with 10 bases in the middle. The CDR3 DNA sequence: TGTGCCAGCAGCCCTCAGGGAACCCAGTACTTC. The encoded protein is CASSPQGTQYF.

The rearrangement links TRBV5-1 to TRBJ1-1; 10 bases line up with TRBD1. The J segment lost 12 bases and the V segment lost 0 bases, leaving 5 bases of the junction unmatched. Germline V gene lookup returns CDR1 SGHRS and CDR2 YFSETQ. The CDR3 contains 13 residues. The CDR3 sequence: CASSLGQGANSFF. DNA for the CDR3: TGCGCCAGCAGCTTGGGACAGGGGGCGAATTCTTTCTTT.

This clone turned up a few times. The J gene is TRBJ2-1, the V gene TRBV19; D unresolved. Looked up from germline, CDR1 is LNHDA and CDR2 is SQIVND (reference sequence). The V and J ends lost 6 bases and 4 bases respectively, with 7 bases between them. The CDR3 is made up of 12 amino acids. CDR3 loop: CASRSRYNEQFF. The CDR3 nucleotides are TGTGCCAGTAGGAGTCGGTACAATGAGCAGTTCTTC.

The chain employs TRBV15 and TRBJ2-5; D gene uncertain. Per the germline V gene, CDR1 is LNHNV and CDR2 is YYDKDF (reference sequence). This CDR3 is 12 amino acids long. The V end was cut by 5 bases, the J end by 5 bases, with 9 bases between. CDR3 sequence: CATSEVRETQYF. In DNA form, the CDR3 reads TGTGCCACCAGCGAGGTTCGGGAGACCCAGTACTTC.

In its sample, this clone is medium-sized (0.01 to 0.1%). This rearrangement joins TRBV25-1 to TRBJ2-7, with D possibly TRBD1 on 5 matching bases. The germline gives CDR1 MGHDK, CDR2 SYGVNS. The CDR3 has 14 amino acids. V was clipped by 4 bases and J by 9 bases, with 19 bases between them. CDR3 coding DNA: TGTGCCAGCAGTGGGAAAGACACCCTAAGGGGGCAGTACTTC. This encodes CASSGKDTLRGQYF.

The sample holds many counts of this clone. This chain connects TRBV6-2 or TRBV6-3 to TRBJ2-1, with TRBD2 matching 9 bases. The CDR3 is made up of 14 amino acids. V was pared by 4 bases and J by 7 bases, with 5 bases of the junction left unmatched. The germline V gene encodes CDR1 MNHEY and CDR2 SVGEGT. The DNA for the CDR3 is TGTGCCAGCAGTTGGGTAGCGGGAGCTAATGAGCAGTTCTTC. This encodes CASSWVAGANEQFF.

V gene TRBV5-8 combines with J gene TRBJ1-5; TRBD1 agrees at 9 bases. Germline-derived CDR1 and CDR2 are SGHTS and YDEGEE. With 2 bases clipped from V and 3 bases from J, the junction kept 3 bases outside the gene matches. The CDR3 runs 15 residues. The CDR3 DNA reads TGTGCCAGCAGCTTAACAGGGGGCTTCAATCAGCCCCAGCATTTT. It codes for CASSLTGGFNQPQHF.

The CDR3 sequence: CASSTVTGGDVFYEQYF. The CDR3 nucleotides are TGTGCCAGCTCCACCGTAACAGGGGGCGATGTTTTCTACGAGCAGTACTTC. The chain has TRBV18 and TRBJ2-7; 9 bases align to TRBD1. The germline V gene encodes CDR1 KGHSH and CDR2 LQKENI. With V trimmed by 6 bases and J by 3 bases, 15 bases remained unmatched. The CDR3 is made up of 17 amino acids.

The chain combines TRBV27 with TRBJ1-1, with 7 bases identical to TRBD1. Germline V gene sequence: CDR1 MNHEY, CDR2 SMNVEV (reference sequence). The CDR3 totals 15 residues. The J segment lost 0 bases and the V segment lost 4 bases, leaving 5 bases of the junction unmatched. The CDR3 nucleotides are TGTGCCAGCAGTTACAGGGGACTCATGAACACTGAAGCTTTCTTT. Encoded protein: CASSYRGLMNTEAFF.